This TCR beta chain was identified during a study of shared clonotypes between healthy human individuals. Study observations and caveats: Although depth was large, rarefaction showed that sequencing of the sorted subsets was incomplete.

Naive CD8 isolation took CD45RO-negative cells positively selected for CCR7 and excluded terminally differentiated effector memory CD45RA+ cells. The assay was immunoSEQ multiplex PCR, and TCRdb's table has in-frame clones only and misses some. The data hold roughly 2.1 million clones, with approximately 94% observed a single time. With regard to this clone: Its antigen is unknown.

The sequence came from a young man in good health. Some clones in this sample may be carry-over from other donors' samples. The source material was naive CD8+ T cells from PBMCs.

Here the CDR3 reads CASSESRSGEQFF. CDR3 nucleotides: TGTGCCAGCAGTGAATCCCGGTCTGGGGAGCAGTTCTTC. The rearrangement uses TRBV25-1 and TRBJ2-1; D remains unclear. Trimming took off 1 base at V and 10 bases at J, with 11 bases between the two ends. Germline CDR1 and CDR2: MGHDK and SYGVNS. This CDR3 has 13 residues.